This is a list of T cell receptor beta chains from one sample in a study of T cells in Graves' hyperthyroidism and ophthalmopathy. TCRdb re-analysed the multiplex PCR reads in MiXCR, keeping a single row per CDR3 protein. The table shows some 500,000 distinct CDR3 sequences, with approximately 14% occurring only once. Sequencing input: blood. The source of these receptors is a woman between 18 and 29 years old with Graves' hyperthyroidism. Both conserved end residues are part of each CDR3. Fields, in order: V gene, D gene, clone size, J gene, CDR3 protein, CDR3 DNA. The D gene is left open where the match is weak. Size is omitted from some rows. Given values are once, few, many or a class for expanded clones.

TRBV3-1	.	.	TRBJ1-1	CASSQFREVNTEAFF	TGTGCCAGCAGCCAATTCAGGGAGGTTAACACTGAAGCTTTCTTT
TRBV19	.	few	TRBJ2-1	CASSRGNEANEQFF	TGTGCCAGTAGTAGGGGAAATGAGGCGAATGAGCAGTTCTTC
TRBV19	.	.	TRBJ2-2	CASRTVMGPSRNTGELFF	TGTGCCAGTAGAACGGTGATGGGGCCCAGTCGCAACACCGGGGAGCTGTTTTTT
TRBV2	.	many	TRBJ2-2	CASSERGTYTGELFF	TGTGCCAGCAGTGAAAGGGGGACTTACACCGGGGAGCTGTTTTTT
TRBV4-1	.	.	TRBJ2-5	CASSPRTGRVKETQYF	TGCGCCAGCAGCCCCCGGACAGGGAGGGTTAAAGAGACCCAGTACTTC
TRBV20-1	TRBD2	many	TRBJ2-3	CSAGRTSGSPEAQYF	TGCAGTGCTGGGAGGACTAGCGGGAGCCCCGAGGCGCAGTATTTT
TRBV4-1	.	.	TRBJ1-1	CASSQGYEYEAFF	TGCGCCAGCAGCCAAGGGTATGAGTATGAAGCTTTCTTT
TRBV19	TRBD1	many	TRBJ1-2	CASRPPGQGHYGYTF	TGTGCCAGTCGACCCCCGGGACAGGGACACTATGGCTACACCTTC
TRBV27	.	few	TRBJ2-7	CASSLSLPVRGDEQYF	TGTGCCAGCAGTTTATCATTGCCCGTTAGGGGAGACGAGCAGTACTTC
TRBV5-1	TRBD1	many	TRBJ1-2	CASSPSSPGQSFFYTF	TGCGCCAGCAGCCCATCAAGCCCGGGACAGTCTTTCTTCTACACCTTC
TRBV19	TRBD1	many	TRBJ1-1	CASTPPGTGGRAEAFF	TGTGCCAGTACCCCACCCGGGACAGGGGGTCGTGCTGAAGCTTTCTTT
TRBV14	.	few	TRBJ1-1	CASSQENRMNTEAFF	TGTGCCAGCAGCCAAGAAAATCGGATGAACACTGAAGCTTTCTTT
TRBV2	.	.	TRBJ1-3	CASSDGGPGNTIYF	TGTGCCAGCAGTGACGGGGGGCCTGGAAACACCATATATTTT